The present T cell receptor beta chain was sequenced within a study of CD8 T cells in ankylosing spondylitis. The study's findings and limits: The clones that were linked to disease were reported to be significantly enriched in matched synovial fluid samples from ankylosing spondylitis patients. Peripheral blood held disease-linked clones only at relatively low frequency, and these were CD8+. Reactive arthritis synovial fluid and blood were previously reported to contain some motif variants. Within ankylosing spondylitis blood, a TCR beta motif made up of under 10 highly homologous variants appeared to be characteristic.

This clonotype was counted between two and nine times. Its matching antigen is unknown. This CDR3 has 15 amino acids. Per germline, CDR1 LGHNA and CDR2 YNFKEQ. Trimming pared 1 base from V and 7 bases from J, leaving 16 bases between. Making the TCR beta libraries involved quantitative 5'-RACE with molecular barcodes. A single record per CDR3 protein comes from TCRdb applying MiXCR to the 5' RACE reads. The repertoire holds about 840,000 distinct CDR3 sequences, with approximately 12% as singletons. The sequenced sample consisted of blood, either unsorted or a sorted T cell fraction (not recorded which). The sequence was collected from a male donor with ankylosing spondylitis. The gene calls are TRBV4-2 and TRBJ1-1; D perhaps matches TRBD1 (6 bases). The CDR3 reads CASSQVRTEGGEAFF. The CDR3 coding sequence is TGTGCCAGCAGCCAAGTTAGGACAGAGGGTGGTGAAGCTTTCTTT.